This is a list of T cell receptor beta chains from one sample in a study of blood T cell repertoires in COVID-19. Repertoires were generated with immunoSEQ multiplex PCR, while TCRdb's copy carries only in-frame clones and drops some. The table records some 270,000 clones, 85% to 90% of them present only once. The sequenced material came from peripheral blood. Receptors originate from a woman in her thirties or forties who had recovered from COVID-19. Each CDR3 is given with its conserved first and last residue. D genes are given only for firm matches.

CDR3 protein	V gene	J gene	D gene
CASSQDWEGTQYF	TRBV3-1/TRBV3-2	TRBJ2-3	TRBD2
CASSVGSEAYEQYF	TRBV9	TRBJ2-7	-
CASSTNTQGAGETQYF	TRBV21-1	TRBJ2-5	-
CASSPQEVGTQYF	TRBV11-2	TRBJ2-5	-
CATTLTWSTEAFF	TRBV28	TRBJ1-1	-
CASTSGTGYFSDYGYTF	TRBV19	TRBJ1-2	TRBD1
CASSPRVGVITGELFF	TRBV9	TRBJ2-2	-
CAWSLTRGETQYF	TRBV30	TRBJ2-5	-
CASSMTGYDEQYF	TRBV7-9	TRBJ2-7	TRBD1
CATSQGTAEAFF	TRBV10-3	TRBJ1-1	TRBD1
CASSIRDSYGYTF	TRBV19	TRBJ1-2	TRBD1
CASRSERPGYTF	TRBV6-5	TRBJ1-2	-
CASRGTGETGELFF	TRBV11-2	TRBJ2-2	TRBD1
CASSLSGGEQFF	TRBV12-3/TRBV12-4	TRBJ2-1	-
CASSSDRGSNEQFF	TRBV13	TRBJ2-1	TRBD1
CASRLAPIEAFF	TRBV12-3/TRBV12-4	TRBJ1-1	-
CSVVGVGSSGRTDTQYF	TRBV29-1	TRBJ2-3	-
CASSATTATNYGYTF	TRBV7-9	TRBJ1-2	-
CATMGSNDVLTF	TRBV10-3	TRBJ2-6	-
CASSRRSSGRSEQFF	TRBV3-1/TRBV3-2	TRBJ2-1	TRBD2
CASSEGVEGYGYTF	TRBV6-5	TRBJ1-2	-
CARSLPVVNTGPPNYGYTF	TRBV5-3	TRBJ1-2	-
CASSQTQTGANVLTF	TRBV28	TRBJ2-6	-
CASRTDGQGYEQYF	TRBV27	TRBJ2-7	-
CASSPLNADYFNYGYTF	TRBV4-1	TRBJ1-2	-
CASTPSGANVLTF	TRBV6-5	TRBJ2-6	-
CASSLPGSEETQYF	TRBV5-4	TRBJ2-5	-
CASSMTRGGRVRNEQFF	TRBV19	TRBJ2-1	TRBD2
CAWSKSLRTEAFF	TRBV30	TRBJ1-1	-
CASSFYRDRVVKTQYF	TRBV28	TRBJ2-5	TRBD1
CASTPGVAGGSWDNEQFF	TRBV19	TRBJ2-1	TRBD2
CASSLRTGPNSPLHF	TRBV18	TRBJ1-6	TRBD1
CASSFFSEGYYGYTF	TRBV28	TRBJ1-2	-
CASSLEHLYGYTF	TRBV11-2	TRBJ1-2	-
CASSLSPVTDTQYF	TRBV7-2	TRBJ2-3	-
CAISAGLAGYNEQFF	TRBV10-3	TRBJ2-1	TRBD2
CASSLESGTLEAFF	TRBV5-4	TRBJ1-1	-
CAISVGPVGQPQHF	TRBV10-3	TRBJ1-5	-
CASTLDGTGGAGANVLTF	TRBV9	TRBJ2-6	TRBD1
CATSQGSYNSPLHF	TRBV27	TRBJ1-6	-
CASSLFGTSEETQYF	TRBV3-1/TRBV3-2	TRBJ2-5	TRBD2
CAISEEGLSYTF	TRBV10-3	TRBJ1-2	-
CASSPHSGETQYF	TRBV28	TRBJ2-5	-
CASSVGPGQPSYEQYF	TRBV9	TRBJ2-7	TRBD1
CASSVVSGGHNEQFF	TRBV9	TRBJ2-1	TRBD2
CASIGLAGANVLTF	TRBV28	TRBJ2-6	-
CASSPPGLATDTQYF	TRBV3-1/TRBV3-2	TRBJ2-3	TRBD2
CASSFSTDTGELFF	TRBV28	TRBJ2-2	-
CASSVSPRGDQPQHF	TRBV9	TRBJ1-5	TRBD1
CASSQRDRDEQFF	TRBV4-1	TRBJ2-1	TRBD1
CASSDGIFYEQYF	TRBV5-1	TRBJ2-7	-
CASSRDRELTFF	TRBV5-4	TRBJ1-1	TRBD1
CASRTLAGVGNEQFF	TRBV11-3	TRBJ2-1	TRBD2
CASSGEGNEKLFF	TRBV2	TRBJ1-4	-
CASSVTGGGYTF	TRBV6-5	TRBJ1-2	TRBD1
CASSYGHTEGYTF	TRBV6-5	TRBJ1-2	-
CSASRSGTEAFF	TRBV20-1	TRBJ1-1	-
CASSLSGLPYEQYF	TRBV7-2	TRBJ2-7	-
CASSPETVNTEAFF	TRBV5-4	TRBJ1-1	-
CASSQGVWAGVEAKNIQYF	TRBV3-1/TRBV3-2	TRBJ2-4	TRBD2